The clone carrying this T cell receptor (beta chain) was detected only a few times. What it binds is not known. This record belongs to a study of CD8 T cells in ankylosing spondylitis. Broader study findings: Blood of patients with ankylosing spondylitis appeared to be characterized by a TCR beta motif of several highly homologous variants.

The germline V gene has CDR1 SGHDT and CDR2 YYEEEE. This CDR3 has 15 residues. V was shortened by 4 bases and J by 3 bases, with 17 bases between the two germline ends. Using its own MiXCR run on the 5' RACE reads, TCRdb lists one record per CDR3 protein. The repertoire holds fewer than 250,000 distinct CDR3 sequences, roughly 32% seen once, with roughly 4% in the top ten. The sample taken for sequencing was blood, either unsorted or a sorted T cell fraction (not recorded which). The rearrangement links TRBV5-6 to TRBJ2-7; D is possibly TRBD2 (6 bases). This TCR was recovered from a male donor with ankylosing spondylitis or in good health (not recorded which). In DNA form, the CDR3 reads TGTGCCAGCAGCCCTTGGCCTTCGGGGGTCTACGAGCAGTACTTC. Protein product: CASSPWPSGVYEQYF.